These 18 T cell receptor beta chains came from one sample sequenced in a study of shared clonotypes between healthy human individuals. Here immunoSEQ multiplex PCR was the method, and the copy in TCRdb shows in-frame clones only, minus some. The sample consists of around 2,000,000 clones, 95% of them appearing once. The sample was naive CD4+ T cells sorted from blood. Stated subset: CD45RA+ positively selected. The receptors derive from a young man in good health.

This chain joins TRBV15 and TRBJ2-3, with D hard to call. Germline loops: CDR1 LNHNV, CDR2 YYDKDF (reference sequence). The CDR3 sequence is 13 residues long. V was shortened by 8 bases and J by 4 bases, with 13 bases between the two germline ends. The CDR3 loop is CATRVSGSDTQYF. The CDR3 bases are TGTGCCACCCGGGTGTCAGGTTCAGATACGCAGTATTTT.

The J gene is TRBJ2-3, the V gene TRBV6-5; D unresolved. V lost 2 bases and J lost 0, with 9 bases in between. The CDR3 length is 15 residues. Per the germline V gene, CDR1 is MNHEY and CDR2 is SVGAGI. The CDR3 reads CASSYVSSSTDTQYF. The CDR3 DNA follows: TGTGCCAGCAGTTACGTCAGTTCTAGCACAGATACGCAGTATTTT.

This chain links TRBV21-1 with TRBJ1-1. TRBV21-1 is reported as a pseudogene. The CDR3 spans 12 residues. The CDR3 DNA sequence: TGTGCCAGCAGCAAACCGCACACTGAAGCTTTCTTT. Translating gives CASSKPHTEAFF.

This chain joins TRBV6-5 and TRBJ1-5; possibly TRBD1 for D (5 bases). V gave up 2 bases and J gave up 6 bases, with 11 bases separating them. The CDR3 contains 14 residues. The germline gives CDR1 MNHEY, CDR2 SVGAGI. DNA for the CDR3: TGTGCCAGCAGTTACCGGGGCGAGAGTCAGCCCCAGCATTTT. The encoded protein is CASSYRGESQPQHF.

The chain links TRBV6-5 to TRBJ2-1, with 10 bases identical to TRBD1. After removal of 2 bases from V and 5 bases from J, the junction contained 3 bases not matched to a gene. CDR1 MNHEY and CDR2 SVGAGI come from the germline V gene. This CDR3 is 15 amino acids long. CDR3 sequence (DNA): TGTGCCAGCAGTTACCAGGGACAGGGGCACAATGAGCAGTTCTTC. Its protein is CASSYQGQGHNEQFF.

About this clone itself: Compared with germline, one end of the junction differs, possibly owing to a read error. The chain carries TRBV7-7 and TRBJ2-2; D is perhaps TRBD2 (7 bases). The CDR3 is 16 residues long. The germline CDR1 and CDR2 sequences are SSHAT and FNYEAQ (reference sequence). In DNA, the CDR3 is TGTGCTAGCAGCCCTCGATCGGGGGGCGGCACCGGGGAGCTGTTTTTT. Amino acids: CASSPRSGGGTGELFF. The full variable domain, its missing parts supplied by reference TRBV7-7 and TRBJ2-2, is GAGVSQSPRYKVTKRGQDVTLRCDPISSHATLYWYQQALGQGPEFLTYFNYEAQPDKSGLPSDRFSAERPEGSISTLTIQRTEQRDSAMYRCASSPRSGGGTGELFFGEGSRLTVL.

The gene calls are TRBV6-5 and TRBJ2-7; 10 bases match TRBD1. The CDR3 is 13 amino acids. Losses at the gene ends were 7 bases for V and 5 bases for J; bases not matched to a gene: 5. The germline gives CDR1 MNHEY, CDR2 SVGAGI. CDR3 protein: CASKWTGGNEQYF. Written as DNA, the CDR3 is TGTGCCAGCAAGTGGACAGGGGGTAACGAGCAGTACTTC.

The genes are TRBV6-1 and TRBJ1-2; TRBD1 agrees at 9 bases. The ends lost 3 bases at V and 1 base at J; junction bases unmatched: 3. The CDR3 contains 15 residues. CDR1 and CDR2 from the germline V gene are MNHNS and SASEGT. The CDR3 DNA reads TGTGCCAGCAGTGAGCCGGGACAGGGTAACTATGGCTACACCTTC. It is translated as CASSEPGQGNYGYTF.

The chain couples TRBV7-2 to TRBJ2-4; D is perhaps TRBD1 or TRBD2 (5 bases each). The CDR3 has 16 residues. Trimming cost V 4 bases and J 0 bases, with 13 bases left between them. The germline V gene encodes CDR1 SGHTA and CDR2 FQGNSA. In DNA form, the CDR3 reads TGTGCCAGCAGCTCGGGACCAGACTTAGCCAAAAACATTCAGTACTTC. Its translation: CASSSGPDLAKNIQYF.

This sequence joins TRBV5-1 and TRBJ2-3; no definite D call. From germline, CDR1 is SGHRS and CDR2 YFSETQ. Trimming took 0 bases from V and 6 from J, leaving 11 bases between them. CDR3 length: 14 residues. CDR3 amino acids: CASSLGPFGDTQYF. The CDR3, as DNA: TGCGCCAGCAGCTTGGGTCCTTTCGGGGATACGCAGTATTTT.

With regard to this clone: One end of the junction fails to match germline, which may point to a read error. The chain carries TRBV5-4 and TRBJ2-4; D is possibly TRBD2 (5 bases). The V gene's germline CDR1 is SGHNT and CDR2 YYREEE (reference sequence). The CDR3 extends over 11 amino acids. The CDR3 spells CASSLPPGYTF. The CDR3 DNA reads TGTGCCAGCAGCTTGCCCCCGGGATACACTTTC.

This chain uses TRBV28 with TRBJ2-5; a possible D gene is TRBD1 (6 bases). Looked up from germline, CDR1 is MDHEN and CDR2 is SYDVKM. The CDR3 spans 14 residues. V lost 4 bases and J 2 bases, leaving 11 bases between the germline ends. The CDR3 nucleotides read TGTGCCAGCAGTTCGGGACAAAAGCAAGAGACCCAGTACTTC. This gives the protein CASSSGQKQETQYF.

The chain is built from TRBV28 and TRBJ2-7; no definite D call. This CDR3 spans 13 amino acids. V shed 4 bases and J shed 0 bases, with 7 bases lying between them. Per germline, CDR1 MDHEN and CDR2 SYDVKM. This CDR3 is CASSYGNSYEQYF. The CDR3, as DNA: TGTGCCAGCAGTTATGGCAACTCCTACGAGCAGTACTTC.

The rearrangement links TRBV5-1 to TRBJ2-5; 8 nucleotides match TRBD1. The better agreement between TRBJ2-7 and the DNA end casts doubt on the J call. Germline V gene sequence: CDR1 SGHRS, CDR2 YFSETQ. This CDR3 is 13 amino acids long. CDR3 amino acids: CASSLQTGGEQYF. CDR3 DNA sequence: TGCGCCAGCAGCTTGCAAACAGGGGGCGAGCAGTACTTC.

The DNA of the CDR3 is TGCGCCAGCAGCCTTACCGGGTCAGGGATGGGTGGAGAGACCCAGTACTTC. It encodes CASSLTGSGMGGETQYF. The rearrangement joins TRBV5-1 to TRBJ2-5, with D possibly being TRBD1 (5 bases). Looked up from germline, CDR1 is SGHRS and CDR2 is YFSETQ. Deletions cut 4 bases from V and 4 bases from J, with 23 bases between. This CDR3 is built from 17 residues.

Concerning this clone itself: One base away lies a much larger clone, so this may be a sequencing read error. The conserved phenylalanine or tryptophan normally closing the CDR3 is absent here, so this likely arose from a read error. The V and J genes are TRBV30 and TRBJ1-2; D is ambiguous. Germline CDR1 reads GTSNPN; CDR2 reads SVGIG (reference sequence). The CDR3 consists of 13 residues. V shed 0 bases and J shed 10 bases, with 15 bases lying between them. Here the CDR3 reads CAWSVSGGGSYTI. In nucleotides, the CDR3 is TGTGCCTGGAGTGTCTCAGGCGGCGGATCCTACACCATC.

As for this clone: This same CDR3 is encoded by further DNA sequences in the sample. This chain connects TRBV4-3 to TRBJ1-1, with 7 bases that match TRBD1. J was trimmed by 3 bases and V by 3 bases; bases with no gene match: 1. The germline V gene encodes CDR1 LGHNA and CDR2 YSLEER. This CDR3 is built from 13 residues. The CDR3 DNA sequence: TGCGCCAGCAGCCAGACAGGGTACACTGAAGCTTTCTTT. Translating gives CASSQTGYTEAFF.

The V and J genes are TRBV7-2 and TRBJ1-2; the D gene is possibly TRBD1 (5 bases). The germline V gene encodes CDR1 SGHTA and CDR2 FQGNSA. This CDR3 has 14 amino acids. Trimming pared 3 bases from V and 3 bases from J, leaving 11 bases between. CDR3 DNA sequence: TGTGCCAGCAGCTTCGACAGCACAGACTATGGCTACACCTTC. Protein sequence: CASSFDSTDYGYTF. The entire variable domain, with the rest obtained from reference TRBV7-2 and TRBJ1-2, is as follows: GAGVSQSPSNKVTEKGKDVELRCDPISGHTALYWYRQSLGQGLEFLIYFQGNSAPDKSGLPSDRFSAERTGGSVSTLTIQRTQQEDSAVYLCASSFDSTDYGYTFGSGTRLTVV.